This T cell receptor beta chain was profiled in a study of shared clonotypes between healthy human individuals. CD45RO+ cells plus CCR7-negative CD45RA+ TemRA cells formed CD8 memory. Trimming stripped 0 bases from V and 4 bases from J, with 13 bases between. This CDR3 comprises 15 residues. Germline loops: CDR1 MNHEY, CDR2 SVGAGI. Generated by immunoSEQ multiplex PCR, the TCRdb table keeps only in-frame clones and is missing some. The sample includes around 370,000 clones, just over 95% of them seen just once. Sequences were obtained from memory CD8+ T cells sorted from blood. Subset indicated: CD45RO+ cells pooled with CCR7-negative TemRA cells. This sequence originates from a man aged 25 to 45 in good health. The chain combines TRBV6-5 with TRBJ2-7; D assignment may be TRBD1 or TRBD2 (6 bases each). The CDR3 region has the DNA TGTGCCAGCAGTTACTCCGGGGGCAGAACTTACGAGCAGTACTTC. Amino acid sequence: CASSYSGGRTYEQYF.